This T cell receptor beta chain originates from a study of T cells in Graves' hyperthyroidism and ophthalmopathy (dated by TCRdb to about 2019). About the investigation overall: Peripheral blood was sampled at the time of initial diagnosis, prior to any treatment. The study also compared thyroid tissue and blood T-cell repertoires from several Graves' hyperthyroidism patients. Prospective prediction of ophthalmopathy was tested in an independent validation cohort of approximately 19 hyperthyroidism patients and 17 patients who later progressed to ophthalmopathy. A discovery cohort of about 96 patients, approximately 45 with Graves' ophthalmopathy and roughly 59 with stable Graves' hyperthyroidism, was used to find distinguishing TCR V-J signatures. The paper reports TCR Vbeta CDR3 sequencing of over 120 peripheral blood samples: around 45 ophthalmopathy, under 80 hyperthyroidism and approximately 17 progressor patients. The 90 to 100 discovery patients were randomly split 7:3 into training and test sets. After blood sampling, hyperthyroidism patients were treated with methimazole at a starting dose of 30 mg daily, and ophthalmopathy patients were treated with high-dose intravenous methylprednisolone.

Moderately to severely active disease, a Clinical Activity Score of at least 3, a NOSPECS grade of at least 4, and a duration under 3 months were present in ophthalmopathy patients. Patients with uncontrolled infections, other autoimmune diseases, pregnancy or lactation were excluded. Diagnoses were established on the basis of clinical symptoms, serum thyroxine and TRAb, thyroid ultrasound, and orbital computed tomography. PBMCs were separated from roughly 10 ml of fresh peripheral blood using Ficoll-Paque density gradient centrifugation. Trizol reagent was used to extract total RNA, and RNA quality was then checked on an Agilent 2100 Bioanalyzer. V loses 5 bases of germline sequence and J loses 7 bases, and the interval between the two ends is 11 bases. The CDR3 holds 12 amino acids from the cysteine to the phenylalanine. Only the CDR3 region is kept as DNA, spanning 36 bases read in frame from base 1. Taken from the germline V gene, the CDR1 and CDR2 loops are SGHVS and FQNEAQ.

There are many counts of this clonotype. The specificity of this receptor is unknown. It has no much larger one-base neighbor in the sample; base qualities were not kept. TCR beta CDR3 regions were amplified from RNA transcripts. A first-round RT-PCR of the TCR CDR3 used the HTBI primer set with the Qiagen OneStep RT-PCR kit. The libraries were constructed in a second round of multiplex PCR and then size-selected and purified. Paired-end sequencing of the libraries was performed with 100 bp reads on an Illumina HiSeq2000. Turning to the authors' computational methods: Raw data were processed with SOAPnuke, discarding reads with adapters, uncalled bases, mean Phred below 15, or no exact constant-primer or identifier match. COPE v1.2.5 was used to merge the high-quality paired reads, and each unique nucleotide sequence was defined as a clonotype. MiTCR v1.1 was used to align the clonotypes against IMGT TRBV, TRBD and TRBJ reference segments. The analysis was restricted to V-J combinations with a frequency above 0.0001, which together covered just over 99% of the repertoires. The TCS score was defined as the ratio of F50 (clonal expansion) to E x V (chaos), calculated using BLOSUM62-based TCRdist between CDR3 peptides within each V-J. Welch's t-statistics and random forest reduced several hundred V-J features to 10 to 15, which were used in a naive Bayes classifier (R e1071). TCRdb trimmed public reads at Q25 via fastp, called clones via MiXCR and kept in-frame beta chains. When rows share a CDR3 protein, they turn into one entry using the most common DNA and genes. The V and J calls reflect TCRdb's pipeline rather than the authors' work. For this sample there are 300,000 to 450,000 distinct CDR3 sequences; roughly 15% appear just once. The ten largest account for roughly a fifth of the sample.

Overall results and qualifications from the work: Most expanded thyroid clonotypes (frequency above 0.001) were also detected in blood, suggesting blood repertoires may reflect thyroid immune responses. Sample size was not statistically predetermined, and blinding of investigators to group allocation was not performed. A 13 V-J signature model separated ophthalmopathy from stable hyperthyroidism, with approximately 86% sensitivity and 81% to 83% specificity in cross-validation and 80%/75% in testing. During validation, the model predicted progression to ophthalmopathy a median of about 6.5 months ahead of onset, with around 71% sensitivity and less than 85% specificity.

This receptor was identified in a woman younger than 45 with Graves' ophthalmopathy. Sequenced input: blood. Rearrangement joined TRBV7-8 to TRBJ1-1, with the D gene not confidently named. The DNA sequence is TGTGCCAGCAGCCTCGACGGAGGTGAAGCTTTCTTT. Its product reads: CASSLDGGEAFF.